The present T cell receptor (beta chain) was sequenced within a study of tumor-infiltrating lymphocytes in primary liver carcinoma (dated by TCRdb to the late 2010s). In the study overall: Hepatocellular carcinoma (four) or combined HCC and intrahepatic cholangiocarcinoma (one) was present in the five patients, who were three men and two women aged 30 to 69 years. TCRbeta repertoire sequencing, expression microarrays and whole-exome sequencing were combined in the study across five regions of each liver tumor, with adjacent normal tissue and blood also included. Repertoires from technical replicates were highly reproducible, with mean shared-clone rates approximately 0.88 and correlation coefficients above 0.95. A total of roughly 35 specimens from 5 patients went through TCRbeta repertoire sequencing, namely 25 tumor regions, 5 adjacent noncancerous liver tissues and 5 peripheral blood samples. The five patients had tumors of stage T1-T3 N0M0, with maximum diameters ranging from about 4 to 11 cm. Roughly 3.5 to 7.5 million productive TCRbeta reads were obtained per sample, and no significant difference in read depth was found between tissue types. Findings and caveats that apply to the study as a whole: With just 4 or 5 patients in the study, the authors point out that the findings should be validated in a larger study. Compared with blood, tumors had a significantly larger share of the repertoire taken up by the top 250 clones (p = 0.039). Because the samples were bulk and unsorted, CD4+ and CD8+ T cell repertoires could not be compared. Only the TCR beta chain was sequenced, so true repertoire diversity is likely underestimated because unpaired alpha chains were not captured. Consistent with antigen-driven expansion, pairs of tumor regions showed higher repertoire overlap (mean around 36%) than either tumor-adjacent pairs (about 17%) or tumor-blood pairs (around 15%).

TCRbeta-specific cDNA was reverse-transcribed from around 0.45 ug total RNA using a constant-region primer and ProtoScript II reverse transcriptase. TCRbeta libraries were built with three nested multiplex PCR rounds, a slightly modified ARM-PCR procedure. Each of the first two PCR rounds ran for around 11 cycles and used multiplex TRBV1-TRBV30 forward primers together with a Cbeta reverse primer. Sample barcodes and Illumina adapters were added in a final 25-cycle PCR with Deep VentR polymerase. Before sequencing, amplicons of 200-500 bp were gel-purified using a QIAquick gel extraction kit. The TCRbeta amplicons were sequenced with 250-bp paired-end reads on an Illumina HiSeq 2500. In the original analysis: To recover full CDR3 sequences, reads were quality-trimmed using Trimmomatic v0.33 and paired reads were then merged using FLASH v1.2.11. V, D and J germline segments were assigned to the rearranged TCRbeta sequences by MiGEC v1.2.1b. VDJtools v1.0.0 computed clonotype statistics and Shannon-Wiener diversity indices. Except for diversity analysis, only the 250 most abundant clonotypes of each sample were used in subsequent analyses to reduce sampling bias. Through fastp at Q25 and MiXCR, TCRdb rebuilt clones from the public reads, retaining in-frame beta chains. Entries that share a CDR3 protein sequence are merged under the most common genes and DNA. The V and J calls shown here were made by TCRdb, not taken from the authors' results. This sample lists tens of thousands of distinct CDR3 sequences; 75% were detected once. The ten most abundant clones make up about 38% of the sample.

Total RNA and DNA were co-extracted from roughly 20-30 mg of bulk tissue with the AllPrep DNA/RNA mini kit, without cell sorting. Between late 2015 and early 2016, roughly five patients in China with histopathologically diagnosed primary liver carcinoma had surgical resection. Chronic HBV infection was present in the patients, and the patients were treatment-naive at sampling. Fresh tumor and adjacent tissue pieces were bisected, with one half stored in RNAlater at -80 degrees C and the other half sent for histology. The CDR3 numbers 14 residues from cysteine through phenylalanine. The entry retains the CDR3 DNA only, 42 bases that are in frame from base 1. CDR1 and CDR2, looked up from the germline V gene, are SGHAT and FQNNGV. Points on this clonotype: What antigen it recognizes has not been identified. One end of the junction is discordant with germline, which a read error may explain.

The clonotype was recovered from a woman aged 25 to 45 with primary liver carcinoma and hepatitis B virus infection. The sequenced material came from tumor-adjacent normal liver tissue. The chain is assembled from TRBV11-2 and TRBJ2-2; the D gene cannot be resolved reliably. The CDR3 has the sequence CARSWRVGAGELFF. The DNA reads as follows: TGTGCCCGCAGTTGGCGAGTCGGCGCCGGGGAGCTGTTTTTT. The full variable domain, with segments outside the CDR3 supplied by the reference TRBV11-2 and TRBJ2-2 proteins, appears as EAGVAQSPRYKIIEKRQSVAFWCNPISGHATLYWYQQILGQGPKLLIQFQNNGVVDDSQLPKDRFSAERLKGVDSTLKIQPAKLEDSAVYLCARSWRVGAGELFFGEGSRLTVL.